This T cell receptor beta chain originates from a study of blood T cells in healthy people across ages. Findings of the study overall: It was held that diversity estimates obtained from one million T cells represented underestimates. Roughly linearly, TCR beta diversity per million T cells fell as age increased.

In this sample, this clonotype turned up a few times. As yet, its antigen is unknown. Healthy Russian Caucasian donors spanned ages about 6 to 100 years. Each sample had at least 6.5 million PBMCs isolated. J was trimmed by 9 bases and V by 5 bases; bases with no gene match: 7. CDR1 and CDR2 from the germline V gene are MNHEY and SVGEGT. This CDR3 contains 15 residues. A second PCR of about 6 to 12 cycles used a sample-barcoded 5' primer and a J-beta primer mix. TCRdb processed the 5' RACE reads anew with MiXCR; each CDR3 protein has one entry. The sample yields about 320,000 distinct CDR3 sequences, 27% seen once.

Sequenced input: blood. The sequence was obtained from a woman aged 70 to 79 in good health. The gene calls are TRBV6-2 or TRBV6-3 and TRBJ2-1, with 13 bases aligning to TRBD2. CDR3 amino acids: CASSPGTSGKGEQFF. The CDR3 DNA follows: TGTGCCAGCAGTCCCGGGACTAGCGGGAAAGGTGAGCAGTTCTTC.